This T cell receptor beta chain was sequenced during a study of T cell responses to AZD1222 COVID-19 vaccine listed by TCRdb under 2021. Regarding the research as a whole: A total of approximately 240 trial participants underwent TCR sequencing, of whom under 220 had received two doses of AZD1222 and some 26 had received two doses of the MenACWY control vaccine. Trial participants were enrolled by age into subgroups of 18-55, 56-69 and 70-plus years, and about 150, 27 and 61 TCR-sequenced participants, respectively, were included in these subgroups. What the research found in general, with its limitations: Because no day 14 peak-response samples were available, the repertoires could be characterized only after the peak T cell response. After two AZD1222 doses, spike-specific TCR breadth and depth were significantly higher than at day 0 and than in MenACWY recipients. In the small 56-69-year group, the increase in depth fell short of significance, most likely because of low power. The vaccine-associated CD4 TCRs covered the entire spike protein, and the dominant responses fell in regions 160-218 and 743-854. Reportedly, almost half of the unique spike-specific TCRs recognized epitopes lying outside the regions that are mutated in the B.1.351 and B.1.1.7 variants. Conclusions about previously exposed vaccinees are limited, since just 6 or 7 AZD1222 recipients were seropositive for SARS-CoV-2 at baseline. Participants were mostly white British, with more females than males. The authors suggested clonal diversity may have been underestimated.

The CDR3, cysteine through phenylalanine, is 12 amino acids long. Just CDR3 DNA is preserved here, 36 bases in frame from base 1. The germline V gene yields MGHRA for CDR1 and YSYEKL for CDR2. The trim is 2 bases for V and 9 bases for J, with a gap of 8 bases between the germline ends. The sample's time point label is to be understood as: about 28 days (+/-7) after the second vaccine dose. Taken with the paper, the label for treatment or condition translates to: meningococcal conjugate vaccine given as trial control. Samples from vaccinated people were obtained from the UK trials COV001 and COV002, which included a single-blind randomized controlled phase 2/3 trial of AZD1222 (ChAdOx1 nCoV-19) in healthy adults. For TCRbeta chain sequencing, PBMC samples from trial participants were taken at day 0 and at day 28 after the second dose. The CDR3 regions of human TCRbeta chains were subjected to immunosequencing. The authors' pipeline ran thus. Repertoire TCRs were checked for matches against a reference library of SARS-CoV-2-specific TCRs that had been generated using the MIRA antigen-specificity platform. Breadth was defined as the fraction of unique TCRs that were SARS-CoV-2-associated. Depth was defined as the fraction of total T cells that were SARS-CoV-2-associated. Using the MIRA data, each spike-specific TCR was assigned both to the spike region to which the TCR was reactive and to a CD4 or CD8 class. Log10-transformed breadth and depth values were compared by one-way ANOVA with Sidak's multiple comparisons tests. TCRdb mirrors the immuneACCESS table, restricted to in-frame sequences. Some clones are absent from its copies; in checked studies, under half trace to an unresolved V gene, and the reason for the others is unknown. The DNA was the basis for D and trimming; V, J and clone size are from that table. The sample data list 120,000 to 150,000 clones, and 88% of these were observed just once. The ten largest clones represent about 5% of the sample.

This clone was seen just once. The antigen it recognizes is unknown. Qualities for individual bases were not recorded, and no much larger clone is one base off. Sequences were derived from peripheral blood, sampled 28 days after the second dose of the MenACWY control vaccine. The chain links TRBV4-1 with TRBJ1-3; no D gene is confidently identified. The sequence came from an adult who received the MenACWY meningococcal vaccine as a control. The DNA sequence is as follows: TGCGCCAGCAGCCAACCCTCTAGCACCATATATTTT. Translated, this is CASSQPSSTIYF.